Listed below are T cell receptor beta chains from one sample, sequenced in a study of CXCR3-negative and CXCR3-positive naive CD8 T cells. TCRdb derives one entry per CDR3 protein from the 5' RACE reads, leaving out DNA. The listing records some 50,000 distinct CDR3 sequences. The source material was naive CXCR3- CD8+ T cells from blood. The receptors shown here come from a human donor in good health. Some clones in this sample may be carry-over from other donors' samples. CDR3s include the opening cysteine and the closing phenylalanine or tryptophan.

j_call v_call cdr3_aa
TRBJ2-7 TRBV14 CASSPLLPGLAGEGSYEQYF
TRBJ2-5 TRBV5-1 CASRPDRVWETQYF
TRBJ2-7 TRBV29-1 CSVISGTGQYEQYF
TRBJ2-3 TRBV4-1 CASSPSLAGGPLTDTQYF
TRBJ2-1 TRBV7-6 CASRRGGVYNEQFF
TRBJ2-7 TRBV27 CASRLPGPRAEQYF
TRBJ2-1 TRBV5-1 CASSLAGGTEMFF
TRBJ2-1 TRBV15 CATSPGRRASLGDEQFF
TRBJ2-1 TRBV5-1 CASSLSEFSYNEQFF
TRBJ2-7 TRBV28 CASSKGMRYEQYF
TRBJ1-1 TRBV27 CASSDRGDLVDTEAFF
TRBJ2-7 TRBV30 CAWSVVYRPNFSYEQYF
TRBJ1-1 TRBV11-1 CASSVSKGRTNTEAFF
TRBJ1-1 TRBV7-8 CASSSPQRGAFF
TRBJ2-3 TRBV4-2 CASSQSRDGPDTQYF
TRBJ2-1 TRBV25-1 CASSDLLAGGYNEQFF
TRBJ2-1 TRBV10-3 CAISVGTSGRYNEQFF
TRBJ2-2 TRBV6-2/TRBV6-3 CASSYLPGSTGTNTGELFF
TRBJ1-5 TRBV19 CASRGQGLHQPQHF
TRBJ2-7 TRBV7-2 CASSLGPGVSYEQYF
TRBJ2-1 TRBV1 CTTTRGALAGEKNEQFF
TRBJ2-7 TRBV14 CASSQGTVSSYEQYF
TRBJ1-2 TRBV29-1 CSVEDGSADLNYGYTF
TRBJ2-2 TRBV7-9 CASSVVAGDYTGELFF
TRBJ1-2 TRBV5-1 CASRQGTERSYGYTF
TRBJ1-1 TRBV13 CASSLGQGVAEAFF
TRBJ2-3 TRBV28 CASSFRDSGTDTQYF
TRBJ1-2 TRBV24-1 CATQRQDPPSYGYTF
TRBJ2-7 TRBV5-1 CASSPRGPTYEQYF
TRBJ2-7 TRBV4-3 CASSQDLRTSGIHEQYF
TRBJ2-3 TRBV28 CASSFGARQATDTQYF
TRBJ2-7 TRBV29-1 CSGKTGSYEQYF
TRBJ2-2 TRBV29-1 CSVVRENTGELFF
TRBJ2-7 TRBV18 CASSPHRYEQYF
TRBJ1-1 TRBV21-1 CASSKGQGNTEAFF
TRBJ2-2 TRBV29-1 CSVVASGQGASLVTGELFF
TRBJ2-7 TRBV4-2 CARSQEGLGRGLPCF
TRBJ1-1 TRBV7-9 CASSLNVIEAFF
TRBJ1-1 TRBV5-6 CASSLQGSEAFF
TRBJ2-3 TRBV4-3 CASSTDRGGLSDTQYF
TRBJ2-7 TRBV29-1 CSVEGGQFGYNSYEQYF
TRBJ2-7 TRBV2 CASSEGPGAAYEQYF
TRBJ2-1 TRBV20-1 CSARDLELYNEQFF